These T cell receptor beta chains were read from a single sample in a study of neurological immune-mediated disorders. Using its own MiXCR run on the 5' RACE reads, TCRdb lists one record per CDR3 protein. The sample includes about 92,000 distinct CDR3 sequences, under 4.5% of them seen just once. The sequencing input was PBMCs. These receptors originate from a woman aged 45-59 years with multiple sclerosis. CDR3s include the opening cysteine and the closing phenylalanine or tryptophan. D genes are given only for firm matches. Rows give clone size only sometimes, using once, few, many, or a class for an expanded clone.

V	D	J	size	DNA	CDR3
TRBV4-3	.	TRBJ1-1	many	TGCGCCAGCAGCCAAGGTTTCGGTCGCAGGGAAACTGAAGCTTTCTTT	CASSQGFGRRETEAFF
TRBV5-1	.	TRBJ2-4	many	TGCGCCAGCAGCTCCGCAGGGGATAGGACCAAAAACATTCAGTACTTC	CASSSAGDRTKNIQYF
TRBV6-5	.	TRBJ2-1	many	TGTGCCAGCAGTTATACGGGTTTGGGGGATGAGCAGTTCTTC	CASSYTGLGDEQFF
TRBV4-1	TRBD1	TRBJ1-2	many	TGCGCCAGCAGCCTACCAGGGGGCGGACAGGGAATCTATGGCTACACCTTC	CASSLPGGGQGIYGYTF
TRBV6-5	TRBD2	TRBJ2-7	many	TGTGCCAGCAGTTACTCGGGACTAGCGGGGGCTCCCTACGAGCAGTACTTC	CASSYSGLAGAPYEQYF
TRBV20-1	TRBD2	TRBJ2-1	many	TGCAGTGCTGGCTCTCCTAGCGGGGAGTATGAGCAGTTCTTC	CSAGSPSGEYEQFF
TRBV5-1	.	TRBJ1-3	many	TGCGCCAGCAGCTTGGAAGGACAGACTAGCTCTGGAAACACCATATATTTT	CASSLEGQTSSGNTIYF
TRBV12-3/TRBV12-4	TRBD2	TRBJ2-5	many	TGTGCCAGCAACCTGGCGGGGGGCGCGGAGACCCAGTACTTC	CASNLAGGAETQYF
TRBV9	.	TRBJ1-1	.	TGTGCCAGCAGCGCAACCCCCCCGGGAGATAACACTGAAGCTTTCTTT	CASSATPPGDNTEAFF
TRBV5-1	TRBD1	TRBJ2-3	many	TGCGCCAGCAGCTTGGGTCAGGGGGCGATCACAGATACGCAGTATTTT	CASSLGQGAITDTQYF
TRBV4-1	.	TRBJ2-7	many	TGCGCCAGCAGCCAAGTTAGACAGCCGTTGTACTTC	CASSQVRQPLYF
TRBV7-9	.	TRBJ2-7	many	TGTGCCAGCAGCCGGGACAAGTTCTACGAGCAGTACTTC	CASSRDKFYEQYF